This T cell receptor beta chain was found in a study of blood T cells in healthy people across ages. A second about 6 to 12 cycle PCR used barcoded and J-beta primers. TCRdb called the 5' RACE reads again in MiXCR, with one record for every CDR3 protein. Here the sample spans 550,000 to 650,000 distinct CDR3 sequences, about 27% being singletons. A further study also used this sample, focusing on T cells of mothers and their children. As reported in that work: The yield was over 9.5 million TCR beta CDR3 reads from each mother and around 2.9 million from each child.

The specimen was blood. The origin of this receptor is a boy aged 2 to 10 in good health.

The CDR3 here is CASTQRGGNAGELFF. The CDR3 DNA reads TGTGCCAGCACCCAGAGGGGGGGTAATGCCGGGGAGCTGTTTTTT. This rearrangement joins TRBV11-2 to TRBJ2-2, with D maybe TRBD2 (7 bases). Trimming shortened V by 7 bases and J by 6 bases, and 18 bases separated the two germline ends. Germline loops: CDR1 SGHAT, CDR2 FQNNGV. This CDR3 is built from 15 residues.